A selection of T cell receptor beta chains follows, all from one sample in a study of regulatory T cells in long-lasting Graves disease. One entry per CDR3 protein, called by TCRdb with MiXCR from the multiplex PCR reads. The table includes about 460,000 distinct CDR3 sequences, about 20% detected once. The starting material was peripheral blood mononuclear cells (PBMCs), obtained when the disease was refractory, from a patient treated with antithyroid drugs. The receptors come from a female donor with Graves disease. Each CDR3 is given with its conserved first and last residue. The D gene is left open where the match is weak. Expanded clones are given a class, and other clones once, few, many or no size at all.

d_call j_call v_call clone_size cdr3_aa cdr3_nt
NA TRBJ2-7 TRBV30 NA CAWGSYEQYF TGTGCCTGGGGTAGCTACGAGCAGTACTTC
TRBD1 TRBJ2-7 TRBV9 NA CASSVGYRGEQYF TGTGCCAGCAGCGTAGGGTACAGGGGCGAGCAGTACTTC
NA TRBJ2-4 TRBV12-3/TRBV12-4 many CASTPRGGARNIQYF TGTGCCAGCACCCCGCGAGGGGGAGCCAGAAACATTCAGTACTTC
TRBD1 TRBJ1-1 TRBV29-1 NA CSAIIPGQGFYTEAFF TGCAGCGCCATCATCCCGGGACAGGGGTTTTACACTGAAGCTTTCTTT
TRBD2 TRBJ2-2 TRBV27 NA CASSLSLAGVPGELFF TGTGCCAGCAGTTTATCCCTAGCGGGAGTTCCCGGGGAGCTGTTTTTT
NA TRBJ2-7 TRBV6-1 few CASSEVGSYEQYF TGTGCCAGCAGTGAGGTAGGGTCCTACGAGCAGTACTTC
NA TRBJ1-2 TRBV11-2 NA CASRLTGSGAYTF TGTGCCAGCAGATTAACAGGGAGCGGAGCCTACACCTTC
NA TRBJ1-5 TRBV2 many CASSEQAFGNQPQHF TGTGCCAGCAGTGAACAGGCGTTCGGCAATCAGCCCCAGCATTTT
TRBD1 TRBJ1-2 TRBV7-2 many CASSKETGYGYTF TGTGCCAGCAGCAAAGAGACAGGGTATGGCTACACCTTC
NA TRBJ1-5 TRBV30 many CAWSVSWEGQPQHF TGTGCCTGGAGTGTAAGTTGGGAAGGTCAGCCCCAGCATTTT
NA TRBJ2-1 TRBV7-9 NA CASSGGGTSYNEQFF TGTGCCAGCAGCGGAGGTGGGACATCCTACAATGAGCAGTTCTTC
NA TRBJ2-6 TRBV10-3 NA CAISGESSGANVLTF TGTGCCATCAGTGGAGAGAGCTCTGGGGCCAACGTCCTGACTTTC
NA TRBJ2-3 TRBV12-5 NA CASGLPSSDTQYF TGTGCTAGTGGTTTGCCTTCCTCAGATACGCAGTATTTT
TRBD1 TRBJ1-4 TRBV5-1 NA CASSRTGLNEKLFF TGCGCCAGCAGCAGGACAGGACTTAATGAAAAACTGTTTTTT
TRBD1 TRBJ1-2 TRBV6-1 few CASSGEQGREGYTF TGTGCCAGCAGTGGTGAACAGGGGCGCGAAGGCTACACCTTC
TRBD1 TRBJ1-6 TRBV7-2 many CASSSTGVGLYNSPLHF TGTGCCAGCAGTTCTACAGGGGTTGGCCTCTATAATTCACCCCTCCACTTT
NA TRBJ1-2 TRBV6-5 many CASSYSQESNYGYTF TGTGCCAGCAGTTACTCCCAAGAGTCTAACTATGGCTACACCTTC
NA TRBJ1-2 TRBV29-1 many CSVEGDYGYTF TGCAGCGTTGAAGGTGACTATGGCTACACCTTC
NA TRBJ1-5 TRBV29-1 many CSVITGEVNQPQHF TGCAGCGTTATAACCGGGGAGGTCAATCAGCCCCAGCATTTT
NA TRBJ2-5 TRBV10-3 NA CAISAGPGYVETQYF TGTGCCATCAGTGCAGGGCCGGGCTACGTGGAGACCCAGTACTTC
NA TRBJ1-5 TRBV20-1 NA CSARDTDSNQPQHF TGCAGTGCTAGAGACACAGACAGCAATCAGCCCCAGCATTTT
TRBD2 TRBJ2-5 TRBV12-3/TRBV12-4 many CASSPTSGGYQETQYF TGTGCCAGCAGCCCGACTAGCGGGGGGTACCAAGAGACCCAGTACTTC